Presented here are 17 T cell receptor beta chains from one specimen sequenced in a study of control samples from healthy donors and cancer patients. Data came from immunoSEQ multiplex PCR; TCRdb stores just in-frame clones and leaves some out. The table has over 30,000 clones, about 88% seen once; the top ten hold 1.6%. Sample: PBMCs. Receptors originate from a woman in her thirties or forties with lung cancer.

This CDR3 is CASSLALQADEKLFF. For the CDR3, the DNA is TGTGCCAGCAGCTTAGCTCTACAGGCCGACGAAAAACTGTTTTTT. The rearrangement links TRBV7-9 to TRBJ1-4; D possibly corresponds to TRBD1 (5 bases). V dropped 0 bases and J dropped 8 bases, with 13 bases sitting between them. This CDR3 has 15 residues. The germline V gene has CDR1 SEHNR and CDR2 FQNEAQ (reference sequence).

The CDR3 nucleotides are TGTGCCAGTACTAACAGGGGCCACGAGCAGTACTTC. Residues: CASTNRGHEQYF. The rearrangement uses TRBV6-5 and TRBJ2-7; 7 positions match TRBD1. Germline CDR1 MNHEY, CDR2 SVGAGI. V shed 9 bases and J 5 bases; nucleotides not matched to a gene: 7. The CDR3 is 12 amino acids.

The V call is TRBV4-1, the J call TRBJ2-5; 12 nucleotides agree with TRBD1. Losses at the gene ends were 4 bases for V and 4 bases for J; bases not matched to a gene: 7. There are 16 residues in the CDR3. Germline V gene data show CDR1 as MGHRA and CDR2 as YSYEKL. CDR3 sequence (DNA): TGCGCCAGCAGCCCAGAGGGACAGGGGGCGGGAGAGACCCAGTACTTC. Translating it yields CASSPEGQGAGETQYF.

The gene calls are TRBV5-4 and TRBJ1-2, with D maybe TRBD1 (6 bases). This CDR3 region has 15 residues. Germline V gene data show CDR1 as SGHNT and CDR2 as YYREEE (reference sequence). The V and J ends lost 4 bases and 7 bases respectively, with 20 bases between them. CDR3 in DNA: TGTGCCAGCAGCGTATATGGCTACGGGGGCCCTGGCTACACCTTC. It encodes CASSVYGYGGPGYTF.

CDR3 in amino acids: CASSIRQAYNEQFF. CDR3 bases: TGTGCCAGTAGTATCAGGCAAGCCTACAATGAGCAGTTCTTC. This sequence joins TRBV19 and TRBJ2-1; D is undetermined. The CDR3 has 14 amino acids. Trimming left V 3 bases short and J 2 bases short, with 8 bases between. Germline V gene lookup returns CDR1 LNHDA and CDR2 SQIVND (reference sequence).

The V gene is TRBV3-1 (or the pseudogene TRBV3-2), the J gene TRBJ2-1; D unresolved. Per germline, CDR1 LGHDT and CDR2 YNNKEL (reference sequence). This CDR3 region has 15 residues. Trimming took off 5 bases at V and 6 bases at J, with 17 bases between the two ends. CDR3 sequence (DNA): TGTGCCAGCAGCGGCTGGACCCCTGATGCCAATGAGCAGTTCTTC. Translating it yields CASSGWTPDANEQFF.

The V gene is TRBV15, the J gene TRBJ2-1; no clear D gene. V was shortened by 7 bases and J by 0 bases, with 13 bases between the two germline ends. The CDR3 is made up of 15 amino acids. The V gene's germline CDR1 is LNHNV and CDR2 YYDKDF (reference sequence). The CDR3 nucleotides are TGTGCCACCAAACTCGGGCCAAGCTCCTACAATGAGCAGTTCTTC. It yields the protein CATKLGPSSYNEQFF. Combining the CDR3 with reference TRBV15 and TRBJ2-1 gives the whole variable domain DAMVIQNPRYQVTQFGKPVTLSCSQTLNHNVMYWYQQKSSQAPKLLFHYYDKDFNNEADTPDNFQSRRPNTSFCFLDIRSPGLGDTAMYLCATKLGPSSYNEQFFGPGTRLTVL.

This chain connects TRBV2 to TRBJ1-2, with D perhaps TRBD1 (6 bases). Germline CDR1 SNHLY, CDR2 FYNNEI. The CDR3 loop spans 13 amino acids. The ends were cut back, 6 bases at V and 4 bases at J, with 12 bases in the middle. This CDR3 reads CASSDRSGYGYTF. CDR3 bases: TGTGCCAGCAGCGACAGGTCCGGCTATGGCTACACCTTC.

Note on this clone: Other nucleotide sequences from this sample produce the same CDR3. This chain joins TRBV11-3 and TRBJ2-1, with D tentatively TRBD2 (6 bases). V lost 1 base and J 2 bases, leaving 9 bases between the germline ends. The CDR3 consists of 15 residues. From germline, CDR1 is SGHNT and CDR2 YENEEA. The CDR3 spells CASSLVAGTYNEQFF. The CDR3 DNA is TGTGCCAGCAGCTTAGTTGCGGGGACCTACAATGAGCAGTTCTTC.

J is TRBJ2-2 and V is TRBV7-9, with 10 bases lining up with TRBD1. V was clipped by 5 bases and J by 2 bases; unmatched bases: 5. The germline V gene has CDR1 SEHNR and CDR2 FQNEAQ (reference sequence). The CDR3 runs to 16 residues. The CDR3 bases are TGTGCCAGCAGCCCCGGGGACAGGGGTAACACCGGGGAGCTGTTTTTT. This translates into CASSPGDRGNTGELFF.

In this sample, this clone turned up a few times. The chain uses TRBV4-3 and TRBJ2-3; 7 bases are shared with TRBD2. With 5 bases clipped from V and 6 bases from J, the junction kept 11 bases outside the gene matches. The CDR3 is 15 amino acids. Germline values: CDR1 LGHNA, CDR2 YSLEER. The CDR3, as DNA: TGCGCCAGCAGCGGGCATGGACTAGAGGCTGATACGCAGTATTTT. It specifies CASSGHGLEADTQYF.

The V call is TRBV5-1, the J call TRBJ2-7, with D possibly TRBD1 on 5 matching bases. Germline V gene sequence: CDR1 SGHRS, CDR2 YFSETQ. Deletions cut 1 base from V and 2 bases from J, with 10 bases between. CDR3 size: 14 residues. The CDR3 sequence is CASSLLGATYEQYF. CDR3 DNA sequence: TGCGCCAGCAGCTTGTTAGGGGCGACCTACGAGCAGTACTTC.

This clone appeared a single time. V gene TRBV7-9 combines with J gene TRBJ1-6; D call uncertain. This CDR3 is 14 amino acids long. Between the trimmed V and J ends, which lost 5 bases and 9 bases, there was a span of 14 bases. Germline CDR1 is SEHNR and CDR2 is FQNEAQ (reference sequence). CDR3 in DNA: TGTGCCAGCAGCCTAGGAGGTACGGGTTCACCCCTCCACTTT. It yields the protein CASSLGGTGSPLHF.

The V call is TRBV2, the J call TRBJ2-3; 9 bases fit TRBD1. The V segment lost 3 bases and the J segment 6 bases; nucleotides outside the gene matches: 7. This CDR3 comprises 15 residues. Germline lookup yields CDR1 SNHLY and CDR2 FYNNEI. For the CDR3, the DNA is TGTGCCAGCAGTGATGGGGGACAGGGTACCGATACGCAGTATTTT. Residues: CASSDGGQGTDTQYF.

The CDR3 here is CASSSGLATDTQYF. CDR3 DNA sequence: TGTGCCAGCAGCTCCGGACTGGCCACAGATACGCAGTATTTT. The J gene is TRBJ2-3, the V gene TRBV5-4, with D possibly being TRBD2 (5 bases). Germline lookup yields CDR1 SGHNT and CDR2 YYREEE (reference sequence). Trimming took 3 bases from V and 2 from J, leaving 10 bases between them. The CDR3 runs 14 residues.

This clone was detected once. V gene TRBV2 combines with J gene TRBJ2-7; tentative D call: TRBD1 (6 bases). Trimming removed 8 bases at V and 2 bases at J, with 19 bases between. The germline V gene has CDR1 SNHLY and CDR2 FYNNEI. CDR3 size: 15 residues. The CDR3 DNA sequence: TGTGCCAGCCGAAGTTCAGGACAGTCTGCCTACGAGCAGTACTTC. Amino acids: CASRSSGQSAYEQYF. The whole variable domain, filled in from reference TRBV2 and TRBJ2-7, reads EPEVTQTPSHQVTQMGQEVILRCVPISNHLYFYWYRQILGQKVEFLVSFYNNEISEKSEIFDDQFSVERPDGSNFTLKIRSTKLEDSAMYFCASRSSGQSAYEQYFGPGTRLTVT.

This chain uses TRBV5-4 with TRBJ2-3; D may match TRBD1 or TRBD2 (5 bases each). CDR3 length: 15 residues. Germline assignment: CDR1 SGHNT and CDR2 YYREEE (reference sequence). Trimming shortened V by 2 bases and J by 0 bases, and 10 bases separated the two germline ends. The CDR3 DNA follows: TGTGCCAGCAGCTTCGGGACGTCTAGCACAGATACGCAGTATTTT. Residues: CASSFGTSSTDTQYF.